A single sample is the source of the 18 T cell receptor beta chains below, sequenced in a study of breast tumors, draining lymph nodes, adjacent tissues. Samples came from axillary lymph nodes draining the breast cancer. TCRdb reprocessed the multiplex PCR reads with MiXCR, giving one entry per CDR3 protein. This sample carries 200,000 to 300,000 distinct CDR3 sequences, 30% of them seen once, and the ten largest clones take under 1.2%. The source material was axillary lymph node tissue. These receptors were obtained from a female donor with breast cancer. Some clones in this sample may be carry-over from other donors' samples.

This clonotype was observed at least ten times. The J gene is TRBJ2-3, the V gene TRBV29-1, with 7 bases identical to TRBD2. The CDR3 runs to 13 residues. Germline CDR1 is SQVTM and CDR2 is ANQGSEA. V lost 4 bases, J lost 2 bases, and 3 bases stayed unmatched. CDR3 sequence reads: CSVGEGNTDTQYF. The CDR3 DNA reads TGCAGCGTTGGGGAGGGAAACACAGATACGCAGTATTTT.

This clonotype was detected many times. The chain recombines TRBV5-6 with TRBJ1-2; D not certain. The germline CDR1 and CDR2 sequences are SGHDT and YYEEEE. Trimming took 5 bases from V and 8 from J, leaving 16 bases between them. The CDR3 spans 13 residues. CDR3 sequence: CASRLWARRGYTF. CDR3 coding DNA: TGTGCCAGCAGGTTATGGGCTCGCCGGGGCTACACCTTC.

This clonotype was counted ten times or more. This rearrangement joins TRBV20-1 to TRBJ2-1; 9 bases align to TRBD2. The germline CDR1 and CDR2 sequences are DFQATT and SNEGSKA (reference sequence). This CDR3 is built from 15 residues. J was trimmed by 4 bases and V by 7 bases; bases with no gene match: 11. The CDR3 sequence: CSVHLSGGGYNEQFF. In DNA form, the CDR3 reads TGCAGTGTCCATCTTAGCGGGGGAGGGTACAATGAGCAGTTCTTC.

This chain uses TRBV24-1 with TRBJ2-1, with 11 positions matching TRBD2. The V gene end was trimmed by 5 bases and the J gene end by 0 bases; junction bases not matched to a gene: 11. The CDR3 is made up of 19 amino acids. Germline V lookup: CDR1 KGHDR, CDR2 SFDVKD. This chain's CDR3 is CATSVGPTSGASSYNEQFF. CDR3 nucleotide sequence: TGTGCCACCAGTGTGGGCCCGACTAGCGGGGCAAGCTCCTACAATGAGCAGTTCTTC.

In its sample, this clonotype was seen a few times. V gene TRBV12-5 combines with J gene TRBJ2-1; 7 bases are a match to TRBD2. CDR3 length: 15 residues. Germline CDR1 reads LGHNT; CDR2 reads FRNRAP. Trimming took 3 bases from V and 6 from J; bases not matched to a gene: 8. CDR3 bases: TGTGCTAGTGGTTTCGGGGCGGGAGCTGGCAATGAGCAGTTCTTC. Translated: CASGFGAGAGNEQFF.

The chain employs TRBV28 and TRBJ1-5; no clear D gene. Trimming removed 3 bases from V and 2 bases from J, with 11 bases in between. The germline gives CDR1 MDHEN, CDR2 SYDVKM. There are 15 residues in the CDR3. CDR3 residues: CASSFSAGGNQPQHF. The CDR3 nucleotides are TGTGCCAGCAGTTTTAGCGCCGGGGGCAATCAGCCCCAGCATTTT.

There are many counts of this clonotype. The chain has TRBV6-6 and TRBJ1-2; possible D gene TRBD1, 6 bases. Germline assignment: CDR1 MNHNY and CDR2 SVGAGI (reference sequence). This CDR3 is 12 amino acids long. Trimming pared 6 bases from V and 4 bases from J, leaving 9 bases between. The CDR3, as DNA: TGTGCCAGCAGAACAGGGAGCTATGGCTACACCTTC. This encodes CASRTGSYGYTF.

The chain recombines TRBV12-3 or TRBV12-4 with TRBJ1-2; TRBD1 matches 10 bases. This CDR3 comprises 19 residues. With 8 bases clipped from V and 3 bases from J, the junction kept 21 bases outside the gene matches. The CDR3 DNA is TGTGCCAGCTCACCACGGGCGACAGGGGGCACCGCGGGCGACTATGGCTACACCTTC. This gives the protein CASSPRATGGTAGDYGYTF.

Of note for this clonotype: This may be a read error: a much more frequent sequence differs by one nucleotide. The CDR3 nucleotides read TGTGCCAGCAGCTTTCAGGCTAGGGGAACAGATACGCAGTATTTT. Translation: CASSFQARGTDTQYF. V and J are TRBV5-6 and TRBJ2-3; tentatively, D is TRBD1 (5 bases). The CDR3 length is 15 residues. The V gene lost 2 bases and the J gene lost 3 bases, with 13 bases spanning the gap. CDR1 SGHDT and CDR2 YYEEEE come from the germline V gene.

This clonotype has a count of ten or more. This chain joins TRBV10-3 and TRBJ1-2; D might be TRBD1 (5 bases). The V gene's germline CDR1 is ENHRY and CDR2 SYGVKD. V lost 4 bases and J 8 bases, leaving 8 bases between the germline ends. The CDR3 is made up of 11 amino acids. CDR3 coding DNA: TGTGCCATCAGTGGGGGCTCCGGCTACACCTTC. As protein: CAISGGSGYTF.

This clonotype was recorded many times. The chain couples TRBV5-4 to TRBJ2-3; 7 nucleotides line up with TRBD1. Germline CDR1 is SGHNT and CDR2 is YYREEE (reference sequence). With 1 base clipped from V and 3 bases from J, the junction kept 5 bases outside the gene matches. This CDR3 contains 15 residues. In DNA form, the CDR3 reads TGTGCCAGCAGCTTGAGGCTACAGGGGACAGATACGCAGTATTTT. Amino acids: CASSLRLQGTDTQYF.

This chain joins TRBV7-9 and TRBJ2-7; 13 bases match TRBD2. V lost 5 bases to trimming and J lost 5 bases; unmatched junction nucleotides: 6. CDR1 and CDR2 from the germline V gene are SEHNR and FQNEAQ (reference sequence). The CDR3 contains 15 residues. The CDR3 is CASSATSGRANEQYF. In DNA, the CDR3 is TGTGCCAGCAGCGCCACTAGCGGGAGGGCCAACGAGCAGTACTTC.

There are many counts of this clonotype. This chain links TRBV27 with TRBJ2-7; D is uncertain. The CDR3 has 14 residues. The germline gives CDR1 MNHEY, CDR2 SMNVEV (reference sequence). V was cut by 2 bases and J by 0 bases, with 8 bases left in between. The CDR3 DNA sequence: TGTGCCAGCAGTTTAACCCCTGCCTCCTACGAGCAGTACTTC. Encoded protein: CASSLTPASYEQYF.

This clonotype was observed at least ten times. The chain recombines TRBV11-3 with TRBJ1-3, with no clear D. The CDR3 is 13 amino acids. Trimming pared 0 bases from V and 2 bases from J, leaving 2 bases between. Germline CDR1 reads SGHNT; CDR2 reads YENEEA. The CDR3 coding sequence is TGTGCCAGCAGCTTAGATACTGGAAACACCATATATTTT. Protein product: CASSLDTGNTIYF.

This clonotype was seen only a few times. V and J are TRBV18 and TRBJ2-5; 8 nucleotides align to TRBD1. The CDR3 runs to 15 residues. Germline V gene data show CDR1 as KGHSH and CDR2 as LQKENI. V lost 6 bases, J lost 0 bases, and 6 bases stayed unmatched. The CDR3 DNA sequence: TGTGCCAGCTCGGGCGGACAGGGTAACCAAGAGACCCAGTACTTC. Translated, it gives CASSGGQGNQETQYF.

This clonotype was counted at least ten times. The chain uses TRBV11-2 and TRBJ1-4; D is uncertain. The ends were cut back, 3 bases at V and 8 bases at J, with 10 bases in the middle. CDR3 length: 13 residues. Germline V gene data show CDR1 as SGHAT and CDR2 as FQNNGV. This chain's CDR3 is CASSFIRGEKLFF. CDR3 bases: TGTGCCAGCAGCTTTATTCGCGGGGAAAAACTGTTTTTT. Complete variable domain (other parts from reference TRBV11-2 and TRBJ1-4): EAGVAQSPRYKIIEKRQSVAFWCNPISGHATLYWYQQILGQGPKLLIQFQNNGVVDDSQLPKDRFSAERLKGVDSTLKIQPAKLEDSAVYLCASSFIRGEKLFFGSGTQLSVL.

This clonotype was detected ten times or more. The CDR3 coding sequence is TGTGCCAGTACCCGCGGGGGGCGGGAGGGCCGCAATGAGCAGTTCTTC. It is translated as CASTRGGREGRNEQFF. The chain employs TRBV19 and TRBJ2-1; 9 nucleotides align to TRBD2. The CDR3 is made up of 16 amino acids. The germline CDR1 and CDR2 sequences are LNHDA and SQIVND (reference sequence). V was clipped by 7 bases and J by 6 bases; unmatched bases: 13.

The chain carries TRBV24-1 and TRBJ2-5, with D perhaps given as TRBD1 or TRBD2 (5 bases each). The length of the CDR3 is 14 residues. The V end lost 5 bases, the J end lost 10 bases, and 19 bases lay between the germline ends. CDR1 and CDR2 (germline): KGHDR, SFDVKD. The CDR3 DNA follows: TGTGCCACCAGTGCCCGCGAACCTGGGGGAGACCAGTACTTC. Translated, it gives CATSAREPGGDQYF.